This TCR beta chain was retrieved from a study of identical twins. Overall study results and limits: Sharing of beta out-of-frame sequences by twins showed a weaker excess. Cross-sectional statistics, not tracking of the same donors, supported the conclusions.

Template switching supplied a universal primer site; unique molecular identifiers were carried on the cDNA. TCRdb re-called the 5' RACE reads with MiXCR, one entry per CDR3 protein. The sample shows approximately 240,000 distinct CDR3 sequences, roughly an eighth of them seen only once. V lost 10 bases to trimming and J lost 3 bases, with 15 bases between them. The length of the CDR3 is 13 residues. Per the germline V gene, CDR1 is KGHDR and CDR2 is SFDVKD. This clonotype was observed at least ten times. Its antigen is not known. Sequencing was done on a sample of memory (CD45RO+) T cells sorted from blood. The J gene is TRBJ2-7, the V gene TRBV24-1, with D uncertain. This clonotype originated in a woman aged 18-29 years in good health. CDR3 coding DNA: TGTGCCACTTTGGTCAAGGGATACTACGAGCAGTACTTC. It codes for CATLVKGYYEQYF.